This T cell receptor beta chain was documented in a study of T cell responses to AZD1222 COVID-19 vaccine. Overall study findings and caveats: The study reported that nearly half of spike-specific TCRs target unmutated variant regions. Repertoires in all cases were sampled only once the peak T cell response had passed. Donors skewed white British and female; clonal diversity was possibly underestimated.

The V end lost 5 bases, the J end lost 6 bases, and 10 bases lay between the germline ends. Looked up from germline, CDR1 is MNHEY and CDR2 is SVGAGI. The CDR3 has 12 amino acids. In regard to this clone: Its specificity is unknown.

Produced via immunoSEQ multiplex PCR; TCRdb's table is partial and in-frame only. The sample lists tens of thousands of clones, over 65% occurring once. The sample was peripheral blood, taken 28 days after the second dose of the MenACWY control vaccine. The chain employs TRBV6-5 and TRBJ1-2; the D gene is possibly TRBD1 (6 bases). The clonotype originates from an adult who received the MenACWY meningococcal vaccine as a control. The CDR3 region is CASSQGRNGYTF. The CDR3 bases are TGTGCCAGCAGTCAGGGGAGGAATGGCTACACCTTC.